One sample yielded the 6 T cell receptor beta chains listed below, sequenced in a study of T cell changes during pregnancy in multiple sclerosis. Libraries were prepared by immunoSEQ multiplex PCR; TCRdb keeps only in-frame clonotypes and omits some of them. The sample lists tens of thousands of clones, over 90% occurring once. Sample: CD8+ T cells from peripheral blood mononuclear cells, taken in the third trimester of pregnancy. Receptor source: a female donor with multiple sclerosis, enrolled in a pregnancy study.

J is TRBJ1-4 and V is TRBV9; tentative D call: TRBD1 (6 bases). V was shortened by 4 bases and J by 0 bases, with 10 bases between the two germline ends. The CDR3 totals 15 residues. Germline CDR1 SGDLS, CDR2 YYNGEE. In nucleotides, the CDR3 is TGTGCCAGCAGCATGACAGGTGCAACTAATGAAAAACTGTTTTTT. Amino acid sequence: CASSMTGATNEKLFF.

This clone was recorded only once. The chain employs TRBV25-1 and TRBJ1-2, with TRBD1 as a possible D gene (5 bases). The CDR3 loop spans 14 amino acids. The V end lost 7 bases, the J end lost 6 bases, and 18 bases lay between the germline ends. In germline, CDR1 is MGHDK, CDR2 SYGVNS. The CDR3 sequence is CASTLGGLKDGYTF. CDR3 nucleotides: TGTGCCAGCACGCTCGGGGGGTTGAAAGATGGCTACACCTTC.

The chain carries TRBV28 and TRBJ2-3; 8 bases agree with TRBD1. This CDR3 region has 15 residues. The V gene's germline CDR1 is MDHEN and CDR2 SYDVKM. Losses at the gene ends were 3 bases for V and 2 bases for J; bases not matched to a gene: 4. The CDR3 here is CASSLTGQVTDTQYF. The DNA for the CDR3 is TGTGCCAGCAGTTTGACGGGACAGGTCACAGATACGCAGTATTTT.

This chain links TRBV7-9 with TRBJ2-1, with TRBD2 identical over 12 bases. CDR1 is SEHNR and CDR2 is FQNEAQ in the germline V gene (reference sequence). V was pared by 0 bases and J by 8 bases, with 8 bases of the junction left unmatched. CDR3 size: 17 residues. CDR3 sequence (DNA): TGTGCCAGCAGCTTAGCCTCCGGGACTAGCGGGTTGCATGAGCAGTTCTTC. It translates to CASSLASGTSGLHEQFF.

This chain joins TRBV2 and TRBJ2-7, with a possible D match to TRBD2 (6 bases). The V and J ends lost 1 base and 3 bases respectively, with 22 bases between them. CDR3 length: 18 amino acids. CDR1 SNHLY and CDR2 FYNNEI come from the germline V gene. CDR3 residues: CASSEDSNGSTLYYEQYF. Written as DNA, the CDR3 is TGTGCCAGCAGTGAAGATTCGAACGGGAGTACCCTCTACTACGAGCAGTACTTC.

The chain is built from TRBV4-3 and TRBJ1-2; D may be TRBD1 (5 bases). V lost 0 bases, J lost 4 bases, and 12 bases lay in between. The CDR3 spans 15 residues. Germline loops: CDR1 LGHNA, CDR2 YSLEER. The CDR3 sequence is CASSQDLGVVYGYTF. The CDR3 bases are TGCGCCAGCAGCCAAGATTTAGGGGTAGTCTATGGCTACACCTTC.